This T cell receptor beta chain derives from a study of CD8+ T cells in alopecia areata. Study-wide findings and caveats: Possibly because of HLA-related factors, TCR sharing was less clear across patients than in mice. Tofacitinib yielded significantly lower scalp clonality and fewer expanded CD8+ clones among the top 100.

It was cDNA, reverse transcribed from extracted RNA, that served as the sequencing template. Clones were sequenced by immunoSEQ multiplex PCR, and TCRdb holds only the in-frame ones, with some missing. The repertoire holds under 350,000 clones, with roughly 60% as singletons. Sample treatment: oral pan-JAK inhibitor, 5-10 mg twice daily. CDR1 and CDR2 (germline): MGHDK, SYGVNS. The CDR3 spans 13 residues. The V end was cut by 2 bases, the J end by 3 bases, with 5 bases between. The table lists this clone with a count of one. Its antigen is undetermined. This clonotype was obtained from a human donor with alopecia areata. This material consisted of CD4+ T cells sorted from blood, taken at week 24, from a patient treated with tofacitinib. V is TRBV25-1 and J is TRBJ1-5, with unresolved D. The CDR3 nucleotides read TGTGCCAGCAGTGAAGCCCCCAATCAGCCCCAGCATTTT. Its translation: CASSEAPNQPQHF.